This TCR beta chain was recorded in a study of blood T cell repertoires in COVID-19. The repertoire was sequenced with immunoSEQ multiplex PCR; TCRdb's copy has only in-frame clones and lacks some. The table has under 250,000 clones, around 86% seen once. There are 15 residues in the CDR3. Germline V gene lookup returns CDR1 SEHNR and CDR2 FQNEAQ (reference sequence). Trimming removed 5 bases from V and 1 base from J; junction bases left unmatched: 3. The age range of participants was about 18 to 89 years, with residence in about 25 US areas. Participant-reported clinical history was the basis for cohort assignment.

Sequencing was carried out using PBMCs or T cells enriched from blood (not recorded which). This sequence was found in a woman in her fifties or sixties with acute COVID-19. J is TRBJ2-3 and V is TRBV7-9; the match to TRBD2 covers 10 bases. In nucleotides, the CDR3 is TGTGCCAGCAGCGCCCTAGCGGGAGGCACAGATACGCAGTATTTT. This gives the protein CASSALAGGTDTQYF.